This T cell receptor beta chain is from a study of PD-1 blockade in classical Hodgkin lymphoma. On the study more broadly: Patients were dosed intravenously with nivolumab at 3 mg/kg every 2 weeks. Study-wide results and caveats: Nivolumab starters within 1 year of ASCT were excluded. Before treatment, complete responders showed about the same diversity as newly diagnosed patients.

This CDR3 is built from 17 residues. Trimming removed 1 base from V and 9 bases from J; junction bases left unmatched: 13. Germline CDR1 and CDR2: LGHNA and YNFKEQ. In every patient, relapse followed autologous stem cell transplantation, while exposure to brentuximab vedotin differed. Best overall response was complete response, partial response or progressive disease in these relapsed/refractory classical Hodgkin lymphoma patients. TCRdb keeps only in-frame clones here, not all; method: immunoSEQ multiplex PCR. The sample holds 120,000 to 150,000 clones, approximately 80% seen once. Turning to this clone: No antigen is known for it.

The sequence was collected from a human donor with classical Hodgkin lymphoma. The rearrangement joins TRBV4-2 to TRBJ2-1; the match to TRBD2 covers 9 bases. This specimen was peripheral blood mononuclear cells (PBMCs), taken before the second cycle of nivolumab. CDR3 coding DNA: TGTGCCAGCAGCCAAGGGGCCCCGGGAATAGCGGGGGTTGAGCAGTTCTTC. Residues: CASSQGAPGIAGVEQFF.